This T cell receptor beta chain appears in the sequencing data of a study of graft-versus-host responses after intestinal transplantation. Whole-study context: Induction with anti-thymocyte globulin, then tacrolimus and steroids for around three years, was given to all recipients. Findings and limits, study-wide: Allografts from individuals with graft-donor T cell macrochimerism displayed high graft-versus-host to host-versus-graft clonal ratios.

TCRdb keeps only in-frame clones here, not all; method: immunoSEQ multiplex PCR. This sample has roughly 50,000 clones, with around 90% found just once. This clone was detected only a few times. Its antigen remains unknown. The same CDR3 arises from other DNA sequences in this sample as well. V lost 5 bases and J 0 bases, leaving 19 bases between the germline ends. The CDR3 totals 17 residues. Germline CDR1 MDHEN, CDR2 SYDVKM. The gene calls are TRBV28 and TRBJ1-2, with D possibly TRBD1 on 5 matching bases. The receptor comes from a human donor who was the organ donor for an intestinal transplant. Material: unstimulated CD4+ T cells sorted from spleen or lymph node cells, obtained before transplant. CDR3 sequence reads: CASSLSGGGPANYGYTF. The CDR3 region has the DNA TGTGCCAGCAGTCTCTCCGGGGGGGGTCCAGCTAACTATGGCTACACCTTC.